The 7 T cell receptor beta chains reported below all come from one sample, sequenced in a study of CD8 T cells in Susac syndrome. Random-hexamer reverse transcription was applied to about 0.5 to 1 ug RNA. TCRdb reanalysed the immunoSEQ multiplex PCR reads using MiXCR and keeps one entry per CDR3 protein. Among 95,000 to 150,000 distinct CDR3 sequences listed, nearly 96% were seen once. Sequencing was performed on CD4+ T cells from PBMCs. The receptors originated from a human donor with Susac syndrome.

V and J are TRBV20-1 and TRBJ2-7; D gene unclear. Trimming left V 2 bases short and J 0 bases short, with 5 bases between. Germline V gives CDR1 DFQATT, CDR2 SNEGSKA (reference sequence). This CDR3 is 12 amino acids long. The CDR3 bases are TGCAGTGCTAGATTTACCTCCTACGAGCAGTACTTC. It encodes CSARFTSYEQYF.

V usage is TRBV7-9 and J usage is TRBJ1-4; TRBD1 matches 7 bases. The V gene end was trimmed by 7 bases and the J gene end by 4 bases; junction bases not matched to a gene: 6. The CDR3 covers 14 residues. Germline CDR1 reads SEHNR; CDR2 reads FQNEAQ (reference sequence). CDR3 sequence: CASMRTGHNEKLFF. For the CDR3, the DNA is TGTGCCAGCATGAGGACAGGTCATAATGAAAAACTGTTTTTT.

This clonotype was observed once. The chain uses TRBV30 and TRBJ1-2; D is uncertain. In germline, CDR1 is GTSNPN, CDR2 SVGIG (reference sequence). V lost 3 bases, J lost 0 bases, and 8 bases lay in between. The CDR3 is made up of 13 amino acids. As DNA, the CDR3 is TGTGCCTGGAGCTCCGAGACTAACTATGGCTACACCTTC. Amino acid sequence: CAWSSETNYGYTF.

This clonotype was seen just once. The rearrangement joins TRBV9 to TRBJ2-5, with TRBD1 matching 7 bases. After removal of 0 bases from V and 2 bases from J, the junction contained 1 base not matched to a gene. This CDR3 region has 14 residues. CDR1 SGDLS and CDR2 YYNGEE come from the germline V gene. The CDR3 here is CASSVGGQQETQYF. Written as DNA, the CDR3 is TGTGCCAGCAGCGTAGGGGGACAGCAAGAGACCCAGTACTTC.

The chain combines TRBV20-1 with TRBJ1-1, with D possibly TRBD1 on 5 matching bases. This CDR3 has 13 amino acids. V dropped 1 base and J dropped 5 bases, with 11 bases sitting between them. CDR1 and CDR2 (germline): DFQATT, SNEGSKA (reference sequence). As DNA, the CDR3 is TGCAGTGCTAGAGGGGGGTCGGGGACTGAAGCTTTCTTT. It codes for CSARGGSGTEAFF.

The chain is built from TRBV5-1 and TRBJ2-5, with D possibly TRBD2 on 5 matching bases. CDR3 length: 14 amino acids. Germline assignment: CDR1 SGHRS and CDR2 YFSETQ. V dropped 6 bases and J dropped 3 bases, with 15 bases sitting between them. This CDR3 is CASTTRSGEETQYF. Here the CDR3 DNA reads TGCGCCAGCACCACCCGGTCCGGGGAAGAGACCCAGTACTTC.

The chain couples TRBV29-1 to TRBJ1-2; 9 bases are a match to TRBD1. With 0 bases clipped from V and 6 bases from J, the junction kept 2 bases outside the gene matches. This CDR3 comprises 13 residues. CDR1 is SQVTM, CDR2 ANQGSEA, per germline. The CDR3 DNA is TGCAGCGTTGAAGATCGGACAGGGGATGGCTACACCTTC. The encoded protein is CSVEDRTGDGYTF.